These 8 T cell receptor beta chains came from one sample sequenced in a study of beta chain features in type 1 diabetes. No cognate antigen is known for these TCRs. Expressed TCRB transcripts were sequenced after all isolated RNA was converted to cDNA. This table comes from immunoSEQ multiplex PCR, and its TCRdb copy is limited to in-frame clones, with some not included. The repertoire holds about 280,000 clones, with over 14% as singletons. General observations from the study: Shorter TCRB CDR3s, moderately but significantly so, marked every one of the four CD4+ subsets in Type 1 diabetes patients.

The specimen was naive CD4+ T cells from blood. The receptors here all came from a man aged 18 to 30 with type 1 diabetes.

The rearrangement uses TRBV18 and TRBJ2-7; 9 bases are a match to TRBD1. The CDR3 has 15 residues. After removal of 5 bases from V and 0 bases from J, the junction contained 5 bases not matched to a gene. Looked up from germline, CDR1 is KGHSH and CDR2 is LQKENI. CDR3 coding DNA: TGTGCCAGCTCAAGCGACAGGGGGGTCTCCTACGAGCAGTACTTC. Protein: CASSSDRGVSYEQYF.

This chain joins TRBV7-9 and TRBJ2-5; a weak D match, TRBD2 (6 bases). The CDR3 runs 15 residues. Germline lookup yields CDR1 SEHNR and CDR2 FQNEAQ (reference sequence). Trimming shortened V by 4 bases and J by 5 bases, and 17 bases separated the two germline ends. CDR3 DNA sequence: TGTGCCAGCAGCTCGGGAGTCGGGACCGGGGAGACCCAGTACTTC. Translation: CASSSGVGTGETQYF.

The chain employs TRBV15 and TRBJ2-1; TRBD1 aligns across 9 bases. CDR1 is LNHNV and CDR2 is YYDKDF in the germline V gene (reference sequence). The CDR3 runs 15 residues. J was trimmed by 9 bases and V by 0 bases; bases with no gene match: 6. For the CDR3, the DNA is TGTGCCACCAGCAGAGAGGGACAGGGCCGTGGTGAGCAGTTCTTC. Its protein is CATSREGQGRGEQFF. Full variable domain (remainder filled in from reference TRBV15 and TRBJ2-1): DAMVIQNPRYQVTQFGKPVTLSCSQTLNHNVMYWYQQKSSQAPKLLFHYYDKDFNNEADTPDNFQSRRPNTSFCFLDIRSPGLGDTAMYLCATSREGQGRGEQFFGPGTRLTVL.

In its sample, this clone was seen a few times. The V call is TRBV4-2, the J call TRBJ2-3; 12 bases agree with TRBD2. Looked up from germline, CDR1 is LGHNA and CDR2 is YNFKEQ. The CDR3 spans 15 residues. Germline trimming cut 4 bases from V and 5 bases from J; bases unmatched to any gene: 4. The CDR3 nucleotides are TGTGCCAGCAGCCCCCTAGCGGGAGGGATAGATACGCAGTATTTT. As protein: CASSPLAGGIDTQYF.

This clone was seen a few times. The V gene is TRBV5-1, the J gene TRBJ2-6; TRBD1 matches 7 bases. Germline trimming cut 4 bases from V and 4 bases from J; bases unmatched to any gene: 8. Germline V gives CDR1 SGHRS, CDR2 YFSETQ. The CDR3 is 16 amino acids. CDR3 loop: CASSQEDRVGANVLTF. CDR3 DNA: TGCGCCAGCAGCCAAGAAGACAGGGTAGGGGCCAACGTCCTGACTTTC.

The rearrangement uses TRBV5-6 and TRBJ2-7; a possible D gene is TRBD1 (6 bases). The length of the CDR3 is 13 residues. V lost 4 bases and J lost 3, with 11 bases in between. The V gene's germline CDR1 is SGHDT and CDR2 YYEEEE. CDR3 in DNA: TGTGCCAGCAGCCGGGACATGGTCTACGAGCAGTACTTC. This codes for CASSRDMVYEQYF.

A few counts support this clone. The gene calls are TRBV7-2 and TRBJ2-3; 8 nucleotides align to TRBD1. V lost 5 bases, J lost 10 bases, and 14 bases stayed unmatched. Germline V gene sequence: CDR1 SGHTA, CDR2 FQGNSA. The CDR3 runs 15 residues. This CDR3 is CASSPDREREGSQYF. The CDR3 DNA follows: TGTGCCAGCAGCCCGGACAGGGAAAGAGAGGGTTCGCAGTATTTT. Drawing the rest from reference TRBV7-2 and TRBJ2-3, the complete variable domain is GAGVSQSPSNKVTEKGKDVELRCDPISGHTALYWYRQSLGQGLEFLIYFQGNSAPDKSGLPSDRFSAERTGGSVSTLTIQRTQQEDSAVYLCASSPDREREGSQYFGPGTRLTVL.

This clone came up a few times. This rearrangement joins TRBV13 to TRBJ2-1; 15 bases align to TRBD2. Germline CDR1 and CDR2: PRHDT and FYEKMQ (reference sequence). This CDR3 is 21 amino acids long. Trimming at V came to 3 bases and at J to 7 bases, leaving 19 bases not matched to a gene. The CDR3 DNA reads TGTGCCAGCAGCTTGGAGGGGTGGACTAGCGGGAGGGAGCTGGAGGTGAATGAGCAGTTCTTC. Translation gives CASSLEGWTSGRELEVNEQFF.